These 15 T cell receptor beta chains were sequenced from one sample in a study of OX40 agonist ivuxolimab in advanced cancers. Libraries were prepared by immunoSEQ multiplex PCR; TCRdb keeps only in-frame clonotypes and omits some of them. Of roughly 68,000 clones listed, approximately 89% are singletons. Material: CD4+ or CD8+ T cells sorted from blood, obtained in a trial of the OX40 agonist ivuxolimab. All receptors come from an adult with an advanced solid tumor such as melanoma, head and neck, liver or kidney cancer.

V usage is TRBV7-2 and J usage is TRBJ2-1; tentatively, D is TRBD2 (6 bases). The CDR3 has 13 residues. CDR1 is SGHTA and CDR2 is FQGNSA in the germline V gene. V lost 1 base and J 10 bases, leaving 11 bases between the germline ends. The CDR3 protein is CASSLGTTDEQFF. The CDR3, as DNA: TGTGCCAGCAGCTTAGGGACTACTGACGAGCAGTTCTTC.

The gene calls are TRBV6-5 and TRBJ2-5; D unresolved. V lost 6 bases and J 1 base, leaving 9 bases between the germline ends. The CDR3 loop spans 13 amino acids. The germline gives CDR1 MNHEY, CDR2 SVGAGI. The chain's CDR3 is CASSPRPQETQYF. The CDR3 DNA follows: TGTGCCAGCAGCCCCCGTCCCCAAGAGACCCAGTACTTC.

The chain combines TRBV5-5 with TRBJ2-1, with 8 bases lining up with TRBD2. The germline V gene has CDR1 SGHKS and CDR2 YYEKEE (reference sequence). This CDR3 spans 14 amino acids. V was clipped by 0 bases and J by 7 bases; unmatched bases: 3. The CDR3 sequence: CASSLGSGANEQFF. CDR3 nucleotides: TGTGCCAGCAGCTTGGGTAGCGGGGCTAATGAGCAGTTCTTC.

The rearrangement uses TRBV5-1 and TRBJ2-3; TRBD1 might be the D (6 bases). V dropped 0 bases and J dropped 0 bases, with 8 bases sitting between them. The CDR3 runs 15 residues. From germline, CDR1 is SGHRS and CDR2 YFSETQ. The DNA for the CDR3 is TGCGCCAGCAGCTTGGCGCAGGGGAGCACAGATACGCAGTATTTT. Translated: CASSLAQGSTDTQYF.

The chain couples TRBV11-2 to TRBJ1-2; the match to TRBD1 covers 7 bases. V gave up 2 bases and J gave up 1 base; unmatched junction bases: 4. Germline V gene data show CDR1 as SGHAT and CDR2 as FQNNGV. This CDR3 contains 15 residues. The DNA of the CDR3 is TGTGCCAGCAGCTTATCTTCAGGGGGTAACTATGGCTACACCTTC. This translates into CASSLSSGGNYGYTF.

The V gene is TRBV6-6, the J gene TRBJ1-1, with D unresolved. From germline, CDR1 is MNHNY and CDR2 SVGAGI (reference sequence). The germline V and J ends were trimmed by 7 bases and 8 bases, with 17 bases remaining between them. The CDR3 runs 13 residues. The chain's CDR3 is CASNDQPRLEAFF. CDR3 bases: TGTGCCAGCAACGATCAGCCGAGGTTAGAAGCTTTCTTT.

The CDR3 protein is CASSFAWGGQGNNEQFF. The DNA for the CDR3 is TGTGCCAGCAGCTTTGCTTGGGGGGGACAGGGGAACAATGAGCAGTTCTTC. This chain joins TRBV7-2 and TRBJ2-1; 10 nucleotides align to TRBD1. The CDR3 has 17 amino acids. CDR1 is SGHTA and CDR2 is FQGNSA in the germline V gene. V shed 3 bases, J shed 5 bases, and the junction held 10 bases outside the gene matches.

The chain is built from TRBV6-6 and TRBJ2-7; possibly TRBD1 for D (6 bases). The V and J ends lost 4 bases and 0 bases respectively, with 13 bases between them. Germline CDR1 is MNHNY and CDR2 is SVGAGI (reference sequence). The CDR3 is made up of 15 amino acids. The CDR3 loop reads CASSSGTPSSYEQYF. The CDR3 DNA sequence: TGTGCCAGCAGTTCCGGGACACCGAGCTCCTACGAGCAGTACTTC.

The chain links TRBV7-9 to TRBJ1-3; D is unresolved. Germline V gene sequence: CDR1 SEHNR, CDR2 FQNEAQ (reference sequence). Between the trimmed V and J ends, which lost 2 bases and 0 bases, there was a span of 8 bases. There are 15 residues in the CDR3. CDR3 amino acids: CASSLSRSSGNTIYF. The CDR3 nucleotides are TGTGCCAGCAGCTTAAGCCGGAGCTCTGGAAACACCATATATTTT.

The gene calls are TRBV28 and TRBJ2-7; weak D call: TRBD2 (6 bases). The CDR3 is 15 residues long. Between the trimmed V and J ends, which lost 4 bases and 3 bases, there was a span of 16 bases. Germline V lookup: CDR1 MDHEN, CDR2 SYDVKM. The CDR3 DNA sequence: TGTGCCAGCAGTTCCCCTCGGGGGAAATACTACGAGCAGTACTTC. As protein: CASSSPRGKYYEQYF.

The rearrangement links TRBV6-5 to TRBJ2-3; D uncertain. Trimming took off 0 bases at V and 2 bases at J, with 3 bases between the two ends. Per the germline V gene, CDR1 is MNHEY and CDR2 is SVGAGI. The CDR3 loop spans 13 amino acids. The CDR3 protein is CASSYSNTDTQYF. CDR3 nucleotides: TGTGCCAGCAGTTACTCGAACACAGATACGCAGTATTTT.

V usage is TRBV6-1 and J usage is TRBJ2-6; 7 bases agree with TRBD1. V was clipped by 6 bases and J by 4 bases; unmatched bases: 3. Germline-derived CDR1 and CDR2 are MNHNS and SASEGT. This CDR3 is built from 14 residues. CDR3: CASRTGNGANVLTF. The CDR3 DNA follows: TGTGCCAGCAGGACAGGGAACGGGGCCAACGTCCTGACTTTC.

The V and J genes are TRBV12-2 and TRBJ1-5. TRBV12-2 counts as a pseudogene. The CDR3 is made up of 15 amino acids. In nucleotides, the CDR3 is TGTGCAAGTCGGCCTACGGCGCCTTGGAGTGGGCCCCAGCATTTT. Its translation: CASRPTAPWSGPQHF.

DNA of the CDR3: TGTGCCAGTAGTACACTAGCGGGGAATGAGCAGTTCTTC. Its protein is CASSTLAGNEQFF. This chain joins TRBV19 and TRBJ2-1; 10 bases are a match to TRBD2. CDR1 and CDR2 from the germline V gene are LNHDA and SQIVND (reference sequence). V lost 4 bases to trimming and J lost 7 bases; unmatched junction nucleotides: 1. This CDR3 contains 13 residues.

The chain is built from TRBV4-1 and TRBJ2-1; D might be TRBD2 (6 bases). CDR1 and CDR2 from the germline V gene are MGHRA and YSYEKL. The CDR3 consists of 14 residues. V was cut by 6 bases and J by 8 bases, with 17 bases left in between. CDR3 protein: CASRGGLLGDEQFF. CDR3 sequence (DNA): TGCGCCAGCAGGGGGGGACTCCTCGGGGATGAGCAGTTCTTC.